This T cell receptor beta chain stems from a study of shared clonotypes between healthy human individuals. Study overall: The study used three CD4 naive, three CD4 memory, two CD8 naive and one CD8 memory plate per donor.

TCRdb's copy holds only in-frame clones and misses some; the assay was immunoSEQ multiplex PCR. The data contain 1.5 million to 2.5 million clones, over 85% of them singletons. CDR3 length: 10 residues. Germline V gene sequence: CDR1 MNHNS, CDR2 SASEGT. Trimming removed 8 bases at V and 4 bases at J, with 6 bases between. Study-level findings and limits: Several donors showed sharing of 4.5% to 6% of naive CD4 clonotypes.

CD45RO negativity and positive selection for CCR7 defined naive CD8 cells, a population that excluded terminally differentiated effector memory CD45RA+ cells. Donors included only healthy HIV-negative adults lacking recent acute infections or vaccinations. As for this clone: What it recognizes is unknown. Different DNA sequences within this sample yield the same CDR3.

The clonotype originates from a man aged 18 to 35 in good health. This chain joins TRBV6-1 and TRBJ2-7; D is unresolved. The sample consisted of naive CD8+ T cells sorted from blood. The CDR3 nucleotides read TGTGCCAGCGGAATATACGAGCAGTACTTC. Encoded protein: CASGIYEQYF.